The T cell receptor (beta chain) under discussion was sequenced for a study of blood T cell repertoires in COVID-19. In the study overall: The cDNA or gDNA used as material had been derived from T cells, B-cell-depleted T cells, or PBMCs.

Original handling: Estimates of nucleated cell counts were drawn from the amplification of reference gene primers. The table came from immunoSEQ multiplex PCR; TCRdb's copy has only in-frame clones and leaves some out. V and J calls and clone size are given by that table; D and trimming were obtained from the DNA. The profile shows 250,000 to 400,000 clones, 70% to 90% of them singletons. Trimming stripped 3 bases from V and 3 bases from J, with 18 bases between. The CDR3 loop spans 17 amino acids. In germline, CDR1 is MNHNS, CDR2 SASEGT. The source is a woman aged 25 to 39 with COVID-19, enrolled during active disease. Sequenced material: peripheral blood. The V gene is TRBV6-1, the J gene TRBJ1-3; D might be TRBD1 (6 bases). The CDR3 bases are TGTGCCAGCAGTGAGGGGGCCGTTTTTTTAGGTGGAAACACCATATATTTT. Protein: CASSEGAVFLGGNTIYF.